This entry is about one TCR beta chain. Its antigen remains undetermined. Per-base quality was not reported, and no clone a single base away is much larger than it. A total of around 30 patients with locally advanced or metastatic urothelial carcinoma, treated at Memorial Sloan Kettering on a trial protocol, made up the cohort. Peripheral blood mononuclear cells were collected from each patient pretreatment and during treatment, giving between 1 and 8 total time points per patient. The Qiagen DNeasy Blood extraction kit was used to purify genomic DNA from total PBMCs and tumor samples. PBMCs were collected pretreatment and during treatment, and were isolated and stored as previously described. Each PCR received spiked-in synthetic TCR analog templates so that absolute template abundance could be estimated from read counts. Using the immunoSEQ assay, TCRbeta CDR3 regions were amplified from genomic DNA with bias-controlled V and J gene primers. Rearranged TCRbeta segments were sequenced at approximately 20X coverage. The study's own analysis went as follows. Sequencing errors were corrected by clustering and CDR3s were annotated against IMGT to assign V, D and J genes. Downstream analyses used only productive TCRbeta rearrangements and left out out-of-frame or stop-codon sequences. Clonality was computed as one minus Shannon entropy normalized by the log of the number of unique productive sequences. Fisher's exact test with Benjamini-Hochberg correction, using a cutoff of adjusted p below 0.01, was how clones that differed between time points or between blood and tumor were identified. The table comes from immuneACCESS by way of TCRdb, which keeps in-frame sequences with V and J called. Part of the clones is missing from these tables; in studies checked, under half for an unresolved V gene and the rest for unknown reasons. The DNA was the basis for D and trimming; V, J and clone size are from that table. The sample table holds 80,000 to 130,000 clones, of which 90% to 95% were seen once. Together, the top ten hold roughly 0.93% of the sample.

The sample is drawn from a study of PD-L1 blockade in urothelial cancer (TCRdb year 2017). For the wider study: Every patient began therapy at some point between 2013 and 2015 and was given atezolizumab 1,200 mg intravenously every 3 weeks. About nine tenths of the roughly 29 patients were identified as males with urothelial cancer of bladder origin, and a prior smoking history was reported by 18 of 29 patients. In the same patients, whole exome sequencing and RNA sequencing of pretreatment tumors were performed in addition to TCR sequencing. Eight to ten patients achieved durable clinical benefit and 20 did not. Blood samples yielded a median of roughly 140,000 T cells and more than 80,000 unique TCRs, with median clonality approximately 0.08. Patients had an ECOG performance status of 0 or 1 and had received between 0 and 3 prior chemotherapy regimens. TCR sequencing covered pretreatment tumor samples and matched, serially collected peripheral blood taken before and after atezolizumab treatment. The study was an exploratory multi-omic analysis of somatic, immune and clinical correlates of response to PD-L1 blockade with atezolizumab in urothelial cancer. Durable clinical benefit was defined as a progression-free survival longer than 6 months, and TCR features were additionally tested against progression-free survival and overall survival. Blood samples were analyzed at 3 weeks after treatment start (second dose) and at 6 weeks after treatment start. Approximately 29 patients had pretreatment blood TCR-seq, 24 had at least one posttreatment blood collection, and 24 had tumor TCR-seq.

Study-wide findings and limitations: A pretreatment peripheral blood TCR clonality below the median was linked to improved progression-free and overall survival. Because the sample size was small (n ≈ 31) and many of the analyses were exploratory, the results are meant to be hypothesis-generating. At 3 weeks after the start of treatment, tumor-associated TCR clones in peripheral blood had expanded more in patients with durable benefit (n of about 20, p = 0.022).

The sample here was PBMCs, taken around atezolizumab (anti-PD-L1) treatment. This receptor was identified in a woman of 80 years or more with urothelial cancer.

The CDR3 reads CASSLSRGSSTDTQYF. DNA sequence: TGTGCCAGCAGCTTAAGTCGGGGATCCAGCACAGATACGCAGTATTTT. The chain couples TRBV7-3 to TRBJ2-3; TRBD2 could be the D gene, as 5 bases match. Spanning cysteine to phenylalanine, the CDR3 consists of 16 amino acids. Here the CDR3 DNA is all that survives: 48 bases in frame from base 1. V loses 1 base of germline sequence and J loses 0 bases, and the interval between the two ends is 11 bases. As encoded in the germline V gene, CDR1 is SGHTA while CDR2 is FQGTGA. Beyond the CDR3, the reference TRBV7-3 and TRBJ2-3 genes provide the residues; the full variable domain reads: GAGVSQTPSNKVTEKGKYVELRCDPISGHTALYWYRQSLGQGPEFLIYFQGTGAADDSGLPNDRFFAVRPEGSVSTLKIQRTERGDSAVYLCASSLSRGSSTDTQYFGPGTRLTVL.